A selection of T cell receptor beta chains follows, all from one sample in a study of monozygotic twins with inflammatory bowel disease. TCRdb re-called the 5' RACE reads and gives one entry per CDR3 protein, without DNA. The sample table sets out approximately 330,000 distinct CDR3 sequences. Sequenced input: blood. Receptor source: a human donor with ulcerative colitis or Crohn's disease, or a healthy co-twin of an affected twin (not recorded which). Both conserved end residues are part of each CDR3.

TRBV12-3/TRBV12-4	TRBJ1-2	CASRRSATSNYGYTF
TRBV12-3/TRBV12-4	TRBJ2-3	CASSRTSGRAGTDTQYF
TRBV10-3	TRBJ2-7	CAITGSGVQYF
TRBV10-1	TRBJ2-5	CASSESRTGEETQYF
TRBV5-1	TRBJ2-3	CASSLTGLPAVTQYF
TRBV7-2	TRBJ2-1	CASRRINEQFF
TRBV6-6	TRBJ1-1	CASSTYGGSEAFF
TRBV5-1	TRBJ2-2	CASSRERATNTGELFF
TRBV7-2	TRBJ2-6	CASSLWATSSGANVLTF
TRBV18	TRBJ2-3	CASSRIKADTQYF
TRBV18	TRBJ1-1	CASSPSGNTEAFF
TRBV12-3/TRBV12-4	TRBJ1-2	CASSRGGLGYGYTF
TRBV11-2	TRBJ2-4	CASSPLPSLAKNIQYF
TRBV7-6	TRBJ2-7	CASSLKVGYPYEQYF
TRBV5-1	TRBJ2-4	CASSTGRNIQYF